This TCR beta chain is drawn from a study of blood T cell repertoires in COVID-19. On the study more broadly: From T cells, B-cell-depleted T cells, or PBMCs came the material, which was cDNA or gDNA.

Authors' methods: Amplified reference gene primers provided the basis for estimating nucleated cell counts. The assay was immunoSEQ multiplex PCR, and TCRdb's table has in-frame clones only and misses some. That table supplies the V and J calls and clone size; D and trimming were determined from the DNA. The sample holds about 81,000 clones, around 85% seen once. The sample was peripheral blood. The receptor's source is a woman aged 70-85 years with acute or convalescent COVID-19.

Written as DNA, the CDR3 is TGTGCCACCAGTGCTTTACCGGGACAGGGGGCTGGGACCCAGTACTTC. Protein sequence: CATSALPGQGAGTQYF. The rearrangement uses TRBV24-1 and TRBJ2-5; 12 bases align to TRBD1. The CDR3 spans 16 residues. The trim removed 5 bases at V and 7 bases at J, leaving 10 bases unmatched. Per germline, CDR1 KGHDR and CDR2 SFDVKD.